The 26 T cell receptor beta chains below all came from one sample that was sequenced in a study of T-cell reconstitution after alpha-beta-depleted transplantation in children (dated by TCRdb to 2016 to 2017). The library was produced with PCR. TCRdb shows the sequencer as Illumina HiSeq 2500. To normalize quantification of the TCRbeta repertoire, the TCR libraries were built with molecular barcoding that relied on unique molecular identifiers. The public reads were reprocessed in TCRdb via fastp at Q25 and MiXCR, keeping in-frame beta chains. Every CDR3 protein is listed once, alongside the most common genes and DNA of its rows. This sample holds under 850,000 distinct CDR3 sequences; approximately 14% were observed only once. Around 0.79% of the sample lies in the top ten. The treatment or condition tag for this specimen amounts to: allogeneic hematopoietic cell transplantation with graft depleted of TCRalphabeta T cells and CD19 B cells.

This material consisted of PBMCs, taken before TCRalphabeta/CD19-depleted stem cell transplant. The receptors derive from a girl under 10 years old with congenital amegakaryocytic thrombocytopenia, due to receive a stem cell transplant.

This clonotype was found many times. The chain links TRBV10-3 to TRBJ2-3; D perhaps matches TRBD1 (6 bases). The CDR3 is made up of 12 amino acids. The germline V gene has CDR1 ENHRY and CDR2 SYGVKD. The V end lost 10 bases, the J end lost 2 bases, and 10 bases lay between the germline ends. CDR3 amino acids: CASTGFTDTQYF. The CDR3 DNA sequence: TGTGCCAGCACAGGGTTCACAGATACGCAGTATTTT.

This clonotype was counted at least ten times. The rearrangement links TRBV6-2 or TRBV6-3 to TRBJ2-5; D tentatively fits TRBD1 or TRBD2 (5 bases each). V was trimmed by 5 bases and J by 5 bases, leaving 21 bases between them. The CDR3 consists of 16 residues. Germline lookup yields CDR1 MNHEY and CDR2 SVGEGT. The CDR3 DNA reads as TGTGCCAGCAGTCAGACCGGGACGGACGTTCGTGAGACCCAGTACTTC. It is translated as CASSQTGTDVRETQYF.

The gene calls are TRBV20-1 and TRBJ2-3; 7 bases fit TRBD1. Germline values: CDR1 DFQATT, CDR2 SNEGSKA (reference sequence). The CDR3 contains 13 residues. The ends lost 5 bases at V and 1 base at J; junction bases unmatched: 3. The CDR3 sequence is CSALGQGTDTQYF. The CDR3 nucleotides are TGCAGTGCTCTTGGACAGGGCACAGATACGCAGTATTTT.

About this clonotype: A read error is possible here, since a much larger clone lies one base away. The CDR3: CASSQDRDRLTGTEAFF. The CDR3, as DNA: TGTGCCAGCAGCCAAGACAGGGATCGTTTGACGGGCACTGAAGCTTTCTTT. This chain uses TRBV4-2 with TRBJ1-1; possible D gene TRBD1, 5 bases. Germline V gene lookup returns CDR1 LGHNA and CDR2 YNFKEQ. V was clipped by 0 bases and J by 4 bases, with 18 bases between them. The CDR3 extends over 17 amino acids.

This clonotype appeared many times. This sequence joins TRBV20-1 and TRBJ2-1, with 12 bases aligning to TRBD2. Germline CDR1 DFQATT, CDR2 SNEGSKA (reference sequence). The CDR3 runs to 12 residues. Germline trimming cut 7 bases from V and 5 bases from J; bases unmatched to any gene: 0. In nucleotides, the CDR3 is TGCAGTGGGACTAGCGGGAACAATGAGCAGTTCTTC. Its protein product is CSGTSGNNEQFF.

Only one count was recorded for this clonotype. The rearrangement joins TRBV15 to TRBJ2-3; a weak D match, TRBD1 (5 bases). In germline, CDR1 is LNHNV, CDR2 YYDKDF (reference sequence). With 0 bases removed from V and 6 bases from J, the gap between germline ends came to 13 bases. CDR3 length equals 15 residues. Written as DNA, the CDR3 is TGTGCCACCAGCAGAGATATTGGGGCCTTTGATACGCAGTATTTT. Residues: CATSRDIGAFDTQYF.

In this sample, this clonotype turned up many times. The chain uses TRBV4-1 and TRBJ2-2; D is unresolved. The germline V and J ends were trimmed by 3 bases and 5 bases, with 19 bases remaining between them. Germline V lookup: CDR1 MGHRA, CDR2 YSYEKL. The CDR3 is 17 residues long. This CDR3 reads CASSQLTYWTATGELFF. CDR3 DNA: TGCGCCAGCAGCCAGCTAACGTACTGGACGGCTACCGGGGAGCTGTTTTTT.

This CDR3 is CASRPREVGTDTQYF. The CDR3 DNA sequence: TGTGCCAGCAGGCCCAGGGAAGTGGGAACAGATACGCAGTATTTT. V gene TRBV6-1 combines with J gene TRBJ2-3; perhaps TRBD1 as D (5 bases). The germline V and J ends were trimmed by 6 bases and 3 bases, with 16 bases remaining between them. Germline lookup yields CDR1 MNHNS and CDR2 SASEGT. CDR3 length equals 15 residues.

In this sample, this clonotype turned up many times. The rearrangement uses TRBV5-1 and TRBJ2-1; TRBD2 is a possible D gene (6 bases). The CDR3 extends over 16 amino acids. Germline CDR1 and CDR2: SGHRS and YFSETQ. Trimming took off 4 bases at V and 0 bases at J, with 14 bases between the two ends. CDR3 in amino acids: CASSMNGGSSYNEQFF. Here the CDR3 DNA reads TGCGCCAGCAGCATGAACGGGGGAAGCTCCTACAATGAGCAGTTCTTC.

This clonotype has a handful of counts. J is TRBJ2-4 and V is TRBV3-1, with 8 bases lining up with TRBD1. Germline CDR1 reads LGHDT; CDR2 reads YNNKEL (reference sequence). J gave up 8 bases and V 0 bases, and 15 bases lay outside the gene matches. This CDR3 has 18 amino acids. The chain's CDR3 is CASSQEPGQALKNDIQYF. Written as DNA, the CDR3 is TGTGCCAGCAGCCAAGAACCGGGACAGGCCCTAAAAAACGACATTCAGTACTTC.

This clonotype appeared a few times. V gene TRBV20-1 combines with J gene TRBJ2-2; 14 bases match TRBD2. This CDR3 spans 16 amino acids. Per germline, CDR1 DFQATT and CDR2 SNEGSKA (reference sequence). With V trimmed by 6 bases and J by 7 bases, 10 bases remained unmatched. CDR3 nucleotides: TGCAGTGCGCGCGGGACTAGCGGGAGATTTGGCGGGGAGCTGTTTTTT. This translates into CSARGTSGRFGGELFF.

In this sample, this clonotype turned up many times. Here the CDR3 DNA reads TGTGCCAGCAGTTACTCGATAAGCCCCAGGCCCAGCTACAATGAGCAGTTCTTC. This sequence encodes CASSYSISPRPSYNEQFF. The rearrangement links TRBV6-5 to TRBJ2-1; the D is unclear. The V gene's germline CDR1 is MNHEY and CDR2 SVGAGI. The CDR3 has 18 residues. V lost 0 bases to trimming and J lost 3 bases, with 18 bases between them.

The V gene is TRBV25-1, the J gene TRBJ2-5; 11 nucleotides line up with TRBD2. This CDR3 has 13 amino acids. The trim removed 9 bases at V and 5 bases at J, leaving 5 bases unmatched. CDR1 is MGHDK and CDR2 is SYGVNS in the germline V gene. CDR3 in amino acids: CARRPSGRETQYF. The DNA for the CDR3 is TGTGCCAGGAGGCCTAGCGGGAGGGAGACCCAGTACTTC.

This clonotype was seen ten or more times. The chain uses TRBV29-1 and TRBJ1-4; D gene unclear. Germline V gene data show CDR1 as SQVTM and CDR2 as ANQGSEA. V gave up 6 bases and J gave up 8 bases, with 13 bases separating them. This CDR3 has 12 amino acids. CDR3: CSVGFRGEKLFF. The CDR3, as DNA: TGCAGCGTCGGATTCCGGGGAGAAAAACTGTTTTTT.

In its sample, this clonotype was seen many times. The chain uses TRBV6-5 and TRBJ1-2; D possibly corresponds to TRBD1 (5 bases). The CDR3 is 12 residues long. In germline, CDR1 is MNHEY, CDR2 SVGAGI. Trimming removed 6 bases at V and 6 bases at J, with 11 bases between. The CDR3 region has the DNA TGTGCCAGCAGCGACGGGGGAAATGGCTACACCTTC. The encoded protein is CASSDGGNGYTF.

This clonotype has just a few counts. The chain combines TRBV7-2 with TRBJ2-7, with TRBD2 matching over 10 bases. CDR1 is SGHTA, CDR2 FQGNSA, per germline. The CDR3 spans 17 residues. J was trimmed by 0 bases and V by 5 bases; bases with no gene match: 10. Written as DNA, the CDR3 is TGTGCCAGCAGCCTCAGAGGGGGGACTAGCGTCTCCTACGAGCAGTACTTC. Translated: CASSLRGGTSVSYEQYF.

V gene TRBV6-1 combines with J gene TRBJ1-5; D unresolved. The CDR3 has 15 amino acids. Trimming left V 6 bases short and J 6 bases short, with 18 bases between. Germline V gene lookup returns CDR1 MNHNS and CDR2 SASEGT. The CDR3 region has the DNA TGTGCCAGCAGGCCCCGAGGTTTCAAGAGTCAGCCCCAGCATTTT. Its protein is CASRPRGFKSQPQHF.

This clonotype was observed a handful of times. The chain recombines TRBV5-5 with TRBJ1-4; D not resolved. The CDR3 consists of 14 residues. From germline, CDR1 is SGHKS and CDR2 YYEKEE (reference sequence). Trimming removed 0 bases from V and 5 bases from J, with 8 bases in between. CDR3 coding DNA: TGTGCCAGCAGCTTGGCCTGGCAGAATGAAAAACTGTTTTTT. It codes for CASSLAWQNEKLFF.

This clonotype was seen many times. This chain uses TRBV20-1 with TRBJ2-7; tentative D call: TRBD2 (6 bases). The V end was cut by 7 bases, the J end by 3 bases, with 13 bases between. The germline V gene has CDR1 DFQATT and CDR2 SNEGSKA (reference sequence). This CDR3 is 12 amino acids long. The CDR3 spells CSVAEGIYEQYF. CDR3 DNA sequence: TGCAGTGTTGCGGAGGGAATCTACGAGCAGTACTTC.

Note on this clonotype: The CDR3 does not end in the conserved phenylalanine or tryptophan, so this is likely a read error. The chain couples TRBV12-3 or TRBV12-4 to TRBJ1-5, with no clear D. V gave up 1 base and J gave up 0 bases, with 10 bases separating them. CDR3 length: 16 residues. CDR3: CASSLGGVYSNQPQHS. The CDR3 DNA reads as TGTGCCAGCAGTTTAGGCGGGGTTTATAGCAATCAGCCCCAGCATTCT.

This clonotype occurred many times. V usage is TRBV20-1 and J usage is TRBJ2-1; 7 positions agree with TRBD2. This CDR3 is 13 amino acids long. Germline V gives CDR1 DFQATT, CDR2 SNEGSKA (reference sequence). V shed 4 bases, J shed 1 base, and the junction held 1 base outside the gene matches. The CDR3 protein is CSAISGSYNEQFF. In DNA form, the CDR3 reads TGCAGTGCTATTAGCGGGTCCTACAATGAGCAGTTCTTC.

In its sample, this clonotype was seen a few times. CDR3 loop: CASSQERPRNEQFF. DNA of the CDR3: TGCGCCAGCAGCCAAGAAAGGCCGAGGAATGAGCAGTTCTTC. The chain uses TRBV4-1 and TRBJ2-1; D not certain. The CDR3 consists of 14 residues. The V gene lost 0 bases and the J gene lost 7 bases, with 10 bases spanning the gap. CDR1 is MGHRA and CDR2 is YSYEKL in the germline V gene.

The table lists this clonotype with many counts. The J gene is TRBJ2-1, the V gene TRBV7-9; D ambiguous. Germline V gives CDR1 SEHNR, CDR2 FQNEAQ (reference sequence). Trimming stripped 1 base from V and 14 bases from J, with 12 bases between. The CDR3 loop spans 12 amino acids. The CDR3 nucleotides read TGTGCCAGCAGCTTAGGTCTTCTGGCTAAGTTCTTC. Translating it yields CASSLGLLAKFF.

This clonotype has a handful of counts. V gene TRBV7-9 combines with J gene TRBJ2-1, with 8 bases that match TRBD2. J gave up 4 bases and V 1 base, and 3 bases lay outside the gene matches. This CDR3 spans 15 amino acids. Germline-derived CDR1 and CDR2 are SEHNR and FQNEAQ (reference sequence). The CDR3 is CASSLVGRVYNEQFF. The CDR3, as DNA: TGTGCCAGCAGCTTAGTCGGGAGGGTTTACAATGAGCAGTTCTTC.

This clonotype showed up many times. An end of the junction differs from the germline gene, which may be a read error. The rearrangement joins TRBV20-1 to TRBJ2-7, with D perhaps being TRBD1 or TRBD2 (5 bases each). This CDR3 is 11 amino acids long. The germline gives CDR1 DFQATT, CDR2 SNEGSKA (reference sequence). CDR3 nucleotide sequence: TGCAGTGCTAGAGACACCGGGACGGACTCCTTT. Translation: CSARDTGTDSF.

Ten or more counts support this clonotype. This sequence joins TRBV6-5 and TRBJ2-7; D uncertain. The CDR3 loop spans 16 amino acids. Germline CDR1 reads MNHEY; CDR2 reads SVGAGI. Trimming stripped 0 bases from V and 2 bases from J, with 14 bases between. CDR3 amino acids: CASSYSTLAATYEQYF. CDR3 sequence (DNA): TGTGCCAGCAGTTACTCAACGTTGGCAGCTACCTACGAGCAGTACTTC.